The rows below give T cell receptor beta chains drawn from one sample of a study of CD8 T cells in ankylosing spondylitis. TCRdb used MiXCR to reprocess the 5' RACE reads, holding one entry per CDR3 protein. In the table there are about 340,000 distinct CDR3 sequences, around 8% of which are singletons. The sequenced sample was blood, either unsorted or a sorted T cell fraction (not recorded which). The origin of the receptors is a male donor with ankylosing spondylitis. The CDR3 runs from the conserved cysteine through the conserved F or W. A D gene is named only where the DNA matches it firmly. Only part of the rows carry a size: once, few, many, or a class if the clone is expanded.

d_call	v_call	clone_size	cdr3_aa
NA	TRBV5-1	NA	CASSLTGFYYEQYF
NA	TRBV20-1	NA	CRPSNPNTGELFF
NA	TRBV12-3/TRBV12-4	few	CASTRRAGNQPQHF
TRBD1	TRBV7-8	NA	CASSFPGQRGYEQYF
NA	TRBV9	few	CASSVNPGWPYEQYF
TRBD2	TRBV12-3/TRBV12-4	NA	CASTRAGVGGEQYF
TRBD2	TRBV20-1	few	CSARDPVFAGGETQYF
NA	TRBV20-1	NA	CSANGQTYEQYF
NA	TRBV4-1	many	CASSQDERGEYQPQHF
TRBD1	TRBV10-3	few	CAISETRPGQGAYETQYF
TRBD2	TRBV6-2/TRBV6-3	few	CASSYTFLTGTSGTNTGELFF
NA	TRBV3-1	few	CASSNRPTVLNEKLFF
TRBD2	TRBV12-3/TRBV12-4	many	CASSLVVWGGTGELFF
NA	TRBV24-1	many	CATSDADWQPQHF
NA	TRBV5-1	NA	CASSLGGAGSGETQYF
NA	TRBV2	few	CATLGRLGEQYF